This T cell receptor (beta chain) was profiled in a study of blood T cell repertoires in COVID-19. Turning to the study itself: T cells, B-cell-depleted T cells, or PBMCs provided the cDNA or gDNA that served as material.

Some clones are missing from TCRdb's copy, which holds only in-frame ones; the method was immunoSEQ multiplex PCR. Found here are 130,000 to 150,000 clones, around four fifths of them singletons; the top ten hold 35% to 45%. Germline CDR1 SGHAT, CDR2 FQNNGV. The junction had 6 bases not matched to a gene; V was cut back by 6 bases and J by 2 bases. The CDR3 spans 14 residues. This clone was detected only a few times. The genes are TRBV11-2 and TRBJ1-1, with TRBD1 matching over 7 bases. The receptor was isolated from a human donor in a cohort sampled during active COVID-19. Source material: peripheral blood. Written as DNA, the CDR3 is TGTGCCAGCAGACACGGACAGGCCAACACTGAAGCTTTCTTT. Translated, it gives CASRHGQANTEAFF.